What follows are 8 T cell receptor beta chains derived from one specimen sequenced in a study of cytomegalovirus exposure and HLA in healthy donors. With 60 Vbeta and 13 Jbeta primers, the PCR was carried out. TCRdb's table, derived via immunoSEQ multiplex PCR, lists solely in-frame clones and lacks some. The table lists around 140,000 clones, about 80% of them singletons. Sequencing used PBMCs. Source of these receptors: a man in his forties or fifties in good health and CMV-seronegative.

The chain combines TRBV7-6 with TRBJ2-1; perhaps TRBD2 as D (6 bases). V lost 0 bases to trimming and J lost 8 bases, with 8 bases between them. Germline V gene sequence: CDR1 SGHVS, CDR2 FNYEAQ. This CDR3 spans 13 amino acids. For the CDR3, the DNA is TGTGCCAGCAGCTTAGCGCGGGGCTATGAGCAGTTCTTC. Translated, it gives CASSLARGYEQFF.

The V call is TRBV6-4, the J call TRBJ2-1; the D is unclear. V was clipped by 5 bases and J by 0 bases, with 8 bases between them. CDR1 and CDR2 from the germline V gene are MRHNA and SNTAGT. The CDR3 is 14 amino acids. This chain's CDR3 is CASSRSSSYNEQFF. DNA for the CDR3: TGTGCCAGCAGTCGTAGCAGCTCCTACAATGAGCAGTTCTTC.

The CDR3 sequence is CASSLSRDQPQHF. In DNA, the CDR3 is TGTGCCAGCAGCTTAAGCAGGGATCAGCCCCAGCATTTT. This chain connects TRBV5-6 to TRBJ1-5; possible D gene TRBD1, 5 bases. There are 13 residues in the CDR3. Trimming pared 2 bases from V and 5 bases from J, leaving 8 bases between. Germline assignment: CDR1 SGHDT and CDR2 YYEEEE.

This chain joins TRBV5-1 and TRBJ2-2, with 12 nucleotides matching TRBD2. CDR3 length: 17 residues. In germline, CDR1 is SGHRS, CDR2 YFSETQ. With V trimmed by 2 bases and J by 0 bases, 2 bases remained unmatched. The DNA of the CDR3 is TGCGCCAGCAGCTTCGGACTAGCGGGGACGAACACCGGGGAGCTGTTTTTT. Protein product: CASSFGLAGTNTGELFF.

V gene TRBV9 combines with J gene TRBJ1-1, with D tentatively TRBD1 (5 bases). The CDR3 totals 16 residues. The V gene lost 0 bases and the J gene lost 1 base, with 13 bases spanning the gap. Germline V gives CDR1 SGDLS, CDR2 YYNGEE. The CDR3: CASSVDTGGKNTEAFF. The CDR3 region has the DNA TGTGCCAGCAGCGTAGACACCGGGGGGAAGAACACTGAAGCTTTCTTT.

The CDR3 sequence: CASKTQVVNSGGELFF. DNA of the CDR3: TGCGCCAGCAAGACCCAGGTAGTAAATTCCGGCGGGGAGCTGTTTTTT. This chain uses TRBV5-1 with TRBJ2-2; D gene ambiguous. Between the trimmed V and J ends, which lost 6 bases and 7 bases, there was a span of 22 bases. From germline, CDR1 is SGHRS and CDR2 YFSETQ. This CDR3 comprises 16 residues.

This clone has just one count. This chain uses TRBV4-2 with TRBJ2-7; 9 bases match TRBD1. Germline CDR1 is LGHNA and CDR2 is YNFKEQ. The CDR3 covers 16 residues. J gave up 1 base and V 0 bases, and 4 bases lay outside the gene matches. The chain's CDR3 is CASSQDGGQGSYEQYF. The DNA for the CDR3 is TGTGCCAGCAGCCAAGACGGGGGACAGGGATCCTACGAGCAGTACTTC.

The chain carries TRBV7-2 and TRBJ1-6; 10 bases line up with TRBD1. This CDR3 has 16 residues. After removal of 1 base from V and 9 bases from J, the junction contained 6 bases not matched to a gene. The germline V gene has CDR1 SGHTA and CDR2 FQGNSA. The CDR3 region is CASSLGDRTGGSPLHF. The CDR3 DNA reads TGTGCCAGCAGCTTAGGGGACAGGACAGGGGGTTCACCCCTCCACTTT.